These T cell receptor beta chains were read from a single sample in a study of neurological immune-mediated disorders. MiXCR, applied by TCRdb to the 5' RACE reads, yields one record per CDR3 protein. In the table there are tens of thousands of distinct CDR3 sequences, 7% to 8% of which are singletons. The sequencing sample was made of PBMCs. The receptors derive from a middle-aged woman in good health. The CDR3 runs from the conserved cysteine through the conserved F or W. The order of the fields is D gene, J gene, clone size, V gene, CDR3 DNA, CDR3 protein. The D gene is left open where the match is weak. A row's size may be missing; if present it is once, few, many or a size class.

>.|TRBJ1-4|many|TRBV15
TGTGCCACCAGCAGAGTGGACAGACATGAAAAACTGTTTTTT
CATSRVDRHEKLFF
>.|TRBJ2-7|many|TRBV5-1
TGCGCCAGCAGCTTCAAAGGCGACGAGCAGTACTTC
CASSFKGDEQYF
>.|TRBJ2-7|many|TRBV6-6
TGTGCCAGCAGTTACCGCAGGGGCGAGCAGTACTTC
CASSYRRGEQYF
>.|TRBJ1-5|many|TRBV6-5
TGTGCCAGCAGTTGGGACCGGAGCAATCAGCCCCAGCATTTT
CASSWDRSNQPQHF
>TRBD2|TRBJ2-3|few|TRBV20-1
TGCAGTGCTAATAGCGGGGGCGTTGGAGTAGATACGCAGTATTTT
CSANSGGVGVDTQYF
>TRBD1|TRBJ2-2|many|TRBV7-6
TGTGCCAGCACCAGTACGACAGGGATCGGGGAGCTGTTTTTT
CASTSTTGIGELFF
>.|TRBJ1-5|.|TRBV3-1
TGTGCCAGCAGCCAAGGGGCGGTAGGACAGCCCCAGCATTTT
CASSQGAVGQPQHF
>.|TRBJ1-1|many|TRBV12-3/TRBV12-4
TGTGCCAGCAGTATCGGACATCAACAAGGGAACACTGAAGCTTTCTTT
CASSIGHQQGNTEAFF
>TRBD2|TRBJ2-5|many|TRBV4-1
TGCGCCAGCAGCCCCCGGTCGGGGGAGGGAGAGACCCAGTACTTC
CASSPRSGEGETQYF
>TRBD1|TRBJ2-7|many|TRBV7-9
TGTGCCAGCAGCCCCCGACAGGGGAACTCCTACGAGCAGTACTTC
CASSPRQGNSYEQYF
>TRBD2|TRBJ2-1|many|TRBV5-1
TGCGCCAGCAGCGGGGGACTAGCGGAACCCTACAATGAGCAGTTCTTC
CASSGGLAEPYNEQFF
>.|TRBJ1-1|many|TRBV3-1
TGTGCCAGCAGCCAGGCGGGCACTCGTATGAACACTGAAGCTTTCTTT
CASSQAGTRMNTEAFF
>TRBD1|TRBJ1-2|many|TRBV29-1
TGCAGCGTTGAGGGGGACAGGGGGCGCGGCTATGGCTACACCTTC
CSVEGDRGRGYGYTF
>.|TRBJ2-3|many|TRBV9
TGTGCCAGCAGCGAGGGACTGATCAACACAGATACGCAGTATTTT
CASSEGLINTDTQYF
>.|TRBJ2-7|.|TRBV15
TGTGCCACCAGCAGCTTGAACAGAGTCGAGCAGTACTTC
CATSSLNRVEQYF
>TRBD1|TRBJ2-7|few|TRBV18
TGTGCCAGCTCAGCCGGGACAGGGGGCTCCGAGCAGTACTTC
CASSAGTGGSEQYF
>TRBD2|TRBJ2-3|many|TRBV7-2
TGTGCCAGCAGCCCCGTAGCGGGAGGGAGTCCAGATACGCAGTATTTT
CASSPVAGGSPDTQYF
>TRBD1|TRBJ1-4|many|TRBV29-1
TGCAGCGTTGGTCTGGGGACAGGGCAAAATGAAAAACTGTTTTTT
CSVGLGTGQNEKLFF
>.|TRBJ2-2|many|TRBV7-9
TGTGCCAGCAGCTCTACTGTGTCCGGGAGAAAGACCGGGGAGCTGTTTTTT
CASSSTVSGRKTGELFF
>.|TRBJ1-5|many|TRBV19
TGTGCCAGTAGTATTTTGAGGACTAGCAATCAGCCCCAGCATTTT
CASSILRTSNQPQHF
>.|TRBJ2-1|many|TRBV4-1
TGCGCCAGCAGCCAAGATAGGGCCGCGGGTTTATACAATGAGCAGTTCTTC
CASSQDRAAGLYNEQFF
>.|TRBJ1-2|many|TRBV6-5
TGTGCCAGCACCCTAGGGGGTAATAAGTTTAACTATGGCTACACCTTC
CASTLGGNKFNYGYTF
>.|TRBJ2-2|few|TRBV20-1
TGCAGTGCTAGAGATTACCTCAGGGTCACCGGGGAGCTGTTTTTT
CSARDYLRVTGELFF
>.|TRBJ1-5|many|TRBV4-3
TGCGCCAGCAGCCACGCTCTAGGGCAGGGCCGGCAGCCCCAGCATTTT
CASSHALGQGRQPQHF
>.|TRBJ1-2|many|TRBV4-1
TGCGCCAGCAGCCAAGATCGAGACAGGAGTTATGGCTACACCTTC
CASSQDRDRSYGYTF
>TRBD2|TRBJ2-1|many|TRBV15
TGTGCCACCAGCAGAGGAATTGCGGGAGCCTACAATGAGCAGTTCTTC
CATSRGIAGAYNEQFF
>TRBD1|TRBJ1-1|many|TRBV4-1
TGCGCCAGCAGCCTCGGAGGGACAGGGGGGAAAAGCACTGAAGCTTTCTTT
CASSLGGTGGKSTEAFF
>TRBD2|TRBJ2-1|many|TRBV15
TGTGCCACCAGCAGGTCCGGACTAGAGGGCTGGGGGGGCAATGAGCAGTTCTTC
CATSRSGLEGWGGNEQFF
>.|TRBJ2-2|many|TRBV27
TGCGCCAGCAGCTCCAACACCGGGGAGCTGTTTTTT
CASSSNTGELFF
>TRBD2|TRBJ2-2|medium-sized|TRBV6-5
TGTGCCAGCAGTCCCGGGACTAGCGAGGCCGGGGAGCTGTTTTTT
CASSPGTSEAGELFF
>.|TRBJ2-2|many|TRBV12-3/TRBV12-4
TGTGCCACTTCTCTGAGCGGGGAGCTGTTTTTT
CATSLSGELFF
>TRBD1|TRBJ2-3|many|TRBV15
TGTGCCACCAGCAGACTTTGGGGACAGTCAACAGATACGCAGTATTTT
CATSRLWGQSTDTQYF
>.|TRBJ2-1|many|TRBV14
TGTGCCAGCAGCTCTCGCAGGGGGGAATACAATGAGCAGTTCTTC
CASSSRRGEYNEQFF
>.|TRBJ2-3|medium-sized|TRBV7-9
TGTGCCAGCAGCTTACGGGCTTTGAGGGATACGCAGTATTTT
CASSLRALRDTQYF
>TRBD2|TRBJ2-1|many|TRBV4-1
TGCGCCAGCAGCCAAGCTGGCGGGAGGGTCGGTGAGCAGTTCTTC
CASSQAGGRVGEQFF
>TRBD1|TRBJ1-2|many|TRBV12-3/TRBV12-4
TGTGCCAGCAGTTCGGACAGGAACTATGGCTACACCTTC
CASSSDRNYGYTF
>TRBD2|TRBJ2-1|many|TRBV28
TGTGCCAGCAGTTTGCTAGCGGGAGAAAGGAATGAGCAGTTCTTC
CASSLLAGERNEQFF
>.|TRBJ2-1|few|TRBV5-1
TGCGCCAGCAGCCCCACGGGATTCGACAATGAGCAGTTCTTC
CASSPTGFDNEQFF
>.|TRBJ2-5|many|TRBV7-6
TGTGCCAGCAGCTTAAGTGAGTCCCAAGAGACCCAGTACTTC
CASSLSESQETQYF
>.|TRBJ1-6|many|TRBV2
TGTGCCAGCAATCCCAGCGACAATTCACCCCTCCACTTT
CASNPSDNSPLHF
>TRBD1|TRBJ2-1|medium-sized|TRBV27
TGTGCCAGCAATACAAACAGGGGCCGGCAGTTCTTC
CASNTNRGRQFF
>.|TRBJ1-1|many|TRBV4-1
TGCGCCAGCAGCCAAGATCCAGGCCTGAACACTGAAGCTTTCTTT
CASSQDPGLNTEAFF
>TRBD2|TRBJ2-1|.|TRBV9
TGTGCCAGCAGCGTAGGGGGGAACGGGAGGGTCGAGCAGTTCTTC
CASSVGGNGRVEQFF
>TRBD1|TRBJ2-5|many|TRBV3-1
TGTGCCAGCAGCCCCCACAGGGGGCAAGAGACCCAGTACTTC
CASSPHRGQETQYF
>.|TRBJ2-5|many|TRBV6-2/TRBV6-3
TGTGCCAGCAGTTACTCGATTTTGGCGGGGAGCCCAGAGACCCAGTACTTC
CASSYSILAGSPETQYF
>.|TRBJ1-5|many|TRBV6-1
TGTGCCAGCAGTGAAATTCAGAAAAATCAGCCCCAGCATTTT
CASSEIQKNQPQHF
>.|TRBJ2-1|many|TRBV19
TGTGCCAGTAGTATGGAAGGTTTGGGACACAATGAGCAGTTCTTC
CASSMEGLGHNEQFF